This entry describes one TCR beta chain. As yet, its antigen is unknown. PCR used 60 Vbeta primers and 13 Jbeta primers. Per the original methods: In a later analysis, approximately 80 million unique TCR beta chains included roughly 11 million shared by two or more donors. Using immunoSEQ multiplex PCR, the repertoire was profiled, and TCRdb retains in-frame clones only, with some absent. The D gene and trimming were derived from the DNA, and the V and J assignments and clone size from that table. The sample lists roughly 200,000 clones; 86% were seen once. These data belong to a study of cytomegalovirus exposure and HLA in healthy donors. Whole-study context: Earlier, 150 million to 200 million T cells were analyzed, and some 120 million unique TCR beta sequences were found among them. Overall study findings and caveats: Roughly uniform depth of sequencing across donors was assumed in presence/absence analyses.

The CDR3 totals 13 residues. CDR1 is SGHRS, CDR2 YFSETQ, per germline. Trimming stripped 3 bases from V and 5 bases from J, with 11 bases between. The TCR was taken from a woman in her 30s in good health and CMV-seronegative. The chain uses TRBV5-1 and TRBJ1-1; TRBD1 might be the D (6 bases). Sequenced material: PBMCs. Here the CDR3 reads CASSYAGDTEAFF. DNA for the CDR3: TGCGCCAGCAGCTACGCAGGGGATACTGAAGCTTTCTTT.